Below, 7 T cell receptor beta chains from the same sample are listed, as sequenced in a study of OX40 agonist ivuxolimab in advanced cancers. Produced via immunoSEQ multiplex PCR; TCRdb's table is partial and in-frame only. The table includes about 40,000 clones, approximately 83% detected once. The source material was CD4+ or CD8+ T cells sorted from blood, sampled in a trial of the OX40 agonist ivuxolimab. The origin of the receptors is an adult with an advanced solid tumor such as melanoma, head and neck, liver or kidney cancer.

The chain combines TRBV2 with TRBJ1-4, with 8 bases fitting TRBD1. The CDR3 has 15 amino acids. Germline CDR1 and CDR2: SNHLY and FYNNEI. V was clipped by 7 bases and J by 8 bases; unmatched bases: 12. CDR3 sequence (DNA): TGTGCCAGCACCGGGACAGGACTGGGAGGGGAAAAACTGTTTTTT. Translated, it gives CASTGTGLGGEKLFF. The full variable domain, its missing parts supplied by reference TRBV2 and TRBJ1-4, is EPEVTQTPSHQVTQMGQEVILRCVPISNHLYFYWYRQILGQKVEFLVSFYNNEISEKSEIFDDQFSVERPDGSNFTLKIRSTKLEDSAMYFCASTGTGLGGEKLFFGSGTQLSVL.

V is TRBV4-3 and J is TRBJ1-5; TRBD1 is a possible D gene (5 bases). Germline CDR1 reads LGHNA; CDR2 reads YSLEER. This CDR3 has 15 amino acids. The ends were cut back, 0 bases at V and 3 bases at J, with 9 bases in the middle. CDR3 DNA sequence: TGCGCCAGCAGCCAAGAGGCAGGGACCAATCAGCCCCAGCATTTT. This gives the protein CASSQEAGTNQPQHF.

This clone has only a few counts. The DNA of the CDR3 is TGTGCCAGCAGTTTATCGGAGGGGTACAATGAGCAGTTCTTC. This gives the protein CASSLSEGYNEQFF. The chain employs TRBV27 and TRBJ2-1, with TRBD2 as a possible D gene (6 bases). Germline V gene lookup returns CDR1 MNHEY and CDR2 SMNVEV (reference sequence). This CDR3 is 14 amino acids long. V lost 0 bases, J lost 4 bases, and 7 bases lay in between.

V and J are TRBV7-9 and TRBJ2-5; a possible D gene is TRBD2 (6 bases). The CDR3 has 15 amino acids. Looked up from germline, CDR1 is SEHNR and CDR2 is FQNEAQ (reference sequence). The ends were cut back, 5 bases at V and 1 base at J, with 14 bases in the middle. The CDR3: CASSPPQTSQETQYF. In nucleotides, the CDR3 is TGTGCCAGCAGCCCCCCCCAGACTAGCCAAGAGACCCAGTACTTC.

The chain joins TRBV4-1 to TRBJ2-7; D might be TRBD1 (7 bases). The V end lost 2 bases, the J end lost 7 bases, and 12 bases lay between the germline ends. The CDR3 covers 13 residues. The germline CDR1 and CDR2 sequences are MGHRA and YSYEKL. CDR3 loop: CASSQTGAGEQYF. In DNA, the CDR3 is TGCGCCAGCAGCCAAACAGGGGCGGGGGAGCAGTACTTC.

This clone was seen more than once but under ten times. CDR3 DNA sequence: TGTGCCAGCTCACCACTCCAGAACGGGGAGCTGTTTTTT. This codes for CASSPLQNGELFF. The rearrangement uses TRBV18 and TRBJ2-2; no reliable D call. The CDR3 runs to 13 residues. V lost 1 base and J 7 bases, leaving 7 bases between the germline ends. Germline CDR1 reads KGHSH; CDR2 reads LQKENI.

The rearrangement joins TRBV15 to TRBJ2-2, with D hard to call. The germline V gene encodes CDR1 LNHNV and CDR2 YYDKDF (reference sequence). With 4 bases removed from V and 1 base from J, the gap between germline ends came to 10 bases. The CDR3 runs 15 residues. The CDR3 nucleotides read TGTGCCACCAGCACGGTGGCCTTGAACACCGGGGAGCTGTTTTTT. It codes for CATSTVALNTGELFF.